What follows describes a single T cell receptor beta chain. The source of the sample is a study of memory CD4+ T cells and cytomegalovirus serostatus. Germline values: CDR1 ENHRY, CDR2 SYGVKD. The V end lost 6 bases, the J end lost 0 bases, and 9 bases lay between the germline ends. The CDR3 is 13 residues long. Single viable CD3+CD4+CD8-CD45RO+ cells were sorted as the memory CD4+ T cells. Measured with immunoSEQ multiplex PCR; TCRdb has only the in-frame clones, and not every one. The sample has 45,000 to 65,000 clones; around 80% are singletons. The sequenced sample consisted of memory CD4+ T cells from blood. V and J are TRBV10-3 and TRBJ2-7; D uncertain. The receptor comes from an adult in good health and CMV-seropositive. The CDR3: CAIRSHSSYEQYF. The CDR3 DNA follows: TGTGCCATCAGGAGCCATAGCTCCTACGAGCAGTACTTC.